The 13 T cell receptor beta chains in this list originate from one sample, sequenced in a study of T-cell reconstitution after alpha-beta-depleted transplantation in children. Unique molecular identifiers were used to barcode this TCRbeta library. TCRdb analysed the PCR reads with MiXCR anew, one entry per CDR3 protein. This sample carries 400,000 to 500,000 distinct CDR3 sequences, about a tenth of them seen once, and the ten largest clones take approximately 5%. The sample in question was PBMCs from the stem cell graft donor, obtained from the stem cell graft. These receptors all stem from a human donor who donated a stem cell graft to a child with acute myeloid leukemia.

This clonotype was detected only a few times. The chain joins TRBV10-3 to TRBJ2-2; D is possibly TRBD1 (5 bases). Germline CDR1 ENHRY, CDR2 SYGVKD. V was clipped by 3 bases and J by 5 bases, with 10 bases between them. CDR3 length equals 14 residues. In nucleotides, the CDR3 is TGTGCCATCAGTGATAAAAGGGGAACCGGGGAGCTGTTTTTT. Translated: CAISDKRGTGELFF.

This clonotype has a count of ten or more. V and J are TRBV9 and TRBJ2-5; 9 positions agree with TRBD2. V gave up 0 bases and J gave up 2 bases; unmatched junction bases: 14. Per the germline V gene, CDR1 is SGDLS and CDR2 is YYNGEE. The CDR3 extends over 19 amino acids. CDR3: CASSVGAGTAGGEQETQYF. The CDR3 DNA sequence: TGTGCCAGCAGCGTAGGAGCGGGTACGGCGGGAGGGGAGCAAGAGACCCAGTACTTC.

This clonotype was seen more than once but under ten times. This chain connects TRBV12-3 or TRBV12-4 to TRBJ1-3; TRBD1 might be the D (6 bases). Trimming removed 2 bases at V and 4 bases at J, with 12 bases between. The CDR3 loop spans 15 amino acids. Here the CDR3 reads CASSLSGASGNTIYF. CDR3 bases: TGTGCCAGCAGTTTATCGGGGGCTTCGGGAAACACCATATATTTT.

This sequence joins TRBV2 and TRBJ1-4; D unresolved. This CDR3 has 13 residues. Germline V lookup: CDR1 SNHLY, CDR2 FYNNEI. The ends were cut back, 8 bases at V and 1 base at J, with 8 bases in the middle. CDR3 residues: CASQPGTNEKLFF. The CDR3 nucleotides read TGTGCCAGCCAGCCGGGAACTAATGAAAAACTGTTTTTT.

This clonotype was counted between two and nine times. The DNA for the CDR3 is TGTGCCAGCAGCGTTCGACCCTCAGGGGCTAACTATGGCTACACCTTC. This encodes CASSVRPSGANYGYTF. The chain has TRBV9 and TRBJ1-2, with D perhaps TRBD1 (6 bases). The CDR3 runs 16 residues. CDR1 is SGDLS and CDR2 is YYNGEE in the germline V gene. V dropped 2 bases and J dropped 0 bases, with 14 bases sitting between them.

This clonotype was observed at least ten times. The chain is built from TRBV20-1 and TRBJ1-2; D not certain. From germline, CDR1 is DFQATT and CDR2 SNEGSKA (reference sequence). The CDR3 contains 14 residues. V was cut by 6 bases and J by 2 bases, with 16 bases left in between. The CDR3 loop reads CSAFFQGGNYGYTF. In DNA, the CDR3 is TGCAGTGCCTTTTTCCAAGGAGGGAACTATGGCTACACCTTC.

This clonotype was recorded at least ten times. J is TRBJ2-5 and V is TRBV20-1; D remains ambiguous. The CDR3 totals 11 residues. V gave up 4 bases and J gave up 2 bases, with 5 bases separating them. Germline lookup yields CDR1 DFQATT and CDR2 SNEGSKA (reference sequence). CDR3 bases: TGCAGTGCTATTCCGCAAGAGACCCAGTACTTC. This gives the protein CSAIPQETQYF.

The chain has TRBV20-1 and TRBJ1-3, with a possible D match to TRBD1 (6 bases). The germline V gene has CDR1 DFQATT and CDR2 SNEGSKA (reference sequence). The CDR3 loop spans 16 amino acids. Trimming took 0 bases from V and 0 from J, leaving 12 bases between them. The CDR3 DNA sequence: TGCAGTGCTAGAGAGCTCAGGGGAGCCTCTGGAAACACCATATATTTT. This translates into CSARELRGASGNTIYF.

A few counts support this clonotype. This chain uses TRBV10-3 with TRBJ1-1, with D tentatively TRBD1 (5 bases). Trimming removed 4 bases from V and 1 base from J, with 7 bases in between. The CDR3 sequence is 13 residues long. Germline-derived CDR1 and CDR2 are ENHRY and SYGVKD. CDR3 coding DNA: TGTGCCATCAGTGGCAGGGAGAACACTGAAGCTTTCTTT. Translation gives CAISGRENTEAFF.

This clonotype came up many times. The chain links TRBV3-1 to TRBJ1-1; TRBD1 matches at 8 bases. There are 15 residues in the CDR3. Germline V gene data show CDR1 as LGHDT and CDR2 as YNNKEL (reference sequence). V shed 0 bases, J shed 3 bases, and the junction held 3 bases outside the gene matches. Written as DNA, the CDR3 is TGTGCCAGCAGCCAAGAACAGGGGGTGTACACTGAAGCTTTCTTT. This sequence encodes CASSQEQGVYTEAFF. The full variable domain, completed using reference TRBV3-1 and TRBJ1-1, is DTAVSQTPKYLVTQMGNDKSIKCEQNLGHDTMYWYKQDSKKFLKIMFSYNNKELIINETVPNRFSPKSPDKAHLNLHINSLELGDSAVYFCASSQEQGVYTEAFFGQGTRLTVV.

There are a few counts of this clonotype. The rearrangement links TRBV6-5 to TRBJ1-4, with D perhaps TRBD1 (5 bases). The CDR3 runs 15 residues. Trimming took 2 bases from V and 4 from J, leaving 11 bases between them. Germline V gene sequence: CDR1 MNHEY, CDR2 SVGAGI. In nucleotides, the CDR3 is TGTGCCAGCAGTTACCATACAGGAAATAATGAAAAACTGTTTTTT. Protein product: CASSYHTGNNEKLFF.

As DNA, the CDR3 is TGTGCCAGCAGGGCCGGGTGGGCTGGAAACACCATATATTTT. Amino acids: CASRAGWAGNTIYF. The V call is TRBV12-3 or TRBV12-4, the J call TRBJ1-3, with D uncertain. V was trimmed by 6 bases and J by 2 bases, leaving 11 bases between them. CDR3 length equals 14 residues.

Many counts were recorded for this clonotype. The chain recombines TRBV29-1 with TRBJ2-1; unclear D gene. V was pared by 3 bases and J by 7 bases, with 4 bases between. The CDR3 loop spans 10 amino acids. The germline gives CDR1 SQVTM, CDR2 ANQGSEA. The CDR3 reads CSVDINEQFF. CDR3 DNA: TGCAGCGTTGACATTAATGAGCAGTTCTTC.